The sequence of this TCR beta chain was determined in a study of tumor-infiltrating lymphocytes in primary liver carcinoma. Study-wide results and limits: Tumor region pairs overlapped more than did tumor-adjacent and tumor-blood pairs. Tumor specimens were characterized by a significantly higher top-250-clone fraction than blood (p = 0.039).

The CDR3 loop spans 13 amino acids. CDR1 and CDR2 from the germline V gene are GTSNPN and SVGIG (reference sequence). Trimming stripped 6 bases from V and 2 bases from J, with 13 bases between. Total RNA and DNA came together from 20-30 mg of bulk tissue without cell sorting. With chronic HBV infection, the patients were also treatment-naive. Sampling was performed at five separate regions of each tumor. A primer in the constant region served to generate TCR beta cDNA from approximately 450 ng of total RNA. ARM-PCR, slightly modified, supplied the TCR beta libraries through three nested multiplex PCR rounds. TRBV1-TRBV30 forward primers paired with a C-beta reverse primer were used in the first two PCR rounds, which ran about 11 cycles each. TCRdb processed the multiplex PCR reads anew with MiXCR; each CDR3 protein has one entry. The sample carries 40,000 to 55,000 distinct CDR3 sequences, over 65% recorded once.

As concerns this clonotype: Its antigen remains unknown. This may be a read error: a much more frequent sequence differs by one nucleotide.

The material sequenced was liver tumor tissue from sampling region 5. The subset: tumor region T5, tumor centre. J is TRBJ2-5 and V is TRBV30, with TRBD2 as a possible D gene (5 bases). This receptor was obtained from a man aged 35-49 years with primary liver carcinoma and hepatitis B virus infection. The CDR3 bases are TGTGCCTGTAGTAGGAGGCTACAAGAGACCCAGTACTTC. Protein: CACSRRLQETQYF.